These 17 T cell receptor beta chains came from one sample sequenced in a study of blood T cell repertoires in COVID-19. Assay: immunoSEQ multiplex PCR; the TCRdb copy retains only in-frame clones and omits some. The table lists about 320,000 clones, around nine tenths of them singletons. The sample comprised PBMCs or T cells enriched from blood (not recorded which). These receptors originate from a woman aged 30 to 39 who had recovered from COVID-19.

J is TRBJ1-1 and V is TRBV7-8; D might be TRBD1 (6 bases). Germline V gene lookup returns CDR1 SGHVS and CDR2 FQNEAQ. The CDR3 consists of 14 residues. The V gene lost 0 bases and the J gene lost 4 bases, with 9 bases spanning the gap. The CDR3 reads CASSLARGGTEAFF. In DNA, the CDR3 is TGTGCCAGCAGCTTAGCCAGAGGGGGCACTGAAGCTTTCTTT.

This chain uses TRBV19 with TRBJ1-5; 9 positions match TRBD1. The CDR3 length is 16 residues. After removal of 3 bases from V and 4 bases from J, the junction contained 7 bases not matched to a gene. CDR1 and CDR2 (germline): LNHDA, SQIVND (reference sequence). The CDR3 sequence: CASSISGQGLNQPQHF. CDR3 nucleotide sequence: TGTGCCAGTAGTATTTCGGGACAGGGTTTGAATCAGCCCCAGCATTTT.

The chain combines TRBV2 with TRBJ2-3; TRBD1 might be the D (6 bases). The V end was cut by 6 bases, the J end by 4 bases, with 11 bases between. This CDR3 has 13 residues. Germline CDR1 SNHLY, CDR2 FYNNEI. The CDR3 DNA is TGTGCCAGCAGGGTCTCAGGGGCAGATACGCAGTATTTT. Residues: CASRVSGADTQYF.

This clone appeared a few times. The rearrangement links TRBV19 to TRBJ1-2; TRBD1 aligns across 9 bases. Germline assignment: CDR1 LNHDA and CDR2 SQIVND (reference sequence). Trimming at V came to 4 bases and at J to 4 bases, leaving 4 bases not matched to a gene. The CDR3 has 14 residues. This chain's CDR3 is CASSSGTGSYGYTF. CDR3 in DNA: TGTGCCAGTAGTAGCGGGACAGGGTCCTATGGCTACACCTTC.

J is TRBJ2-7 and V is TRBV7-9; maybe TRBD2 (6 bases). Germline loops: CDR1 SEHNR, CDR2 FQNEAQ (reference sequence). The CDR3 totals 12 residues. Trimming left V 6 bases short and J 2 bases short, with 8 bases between. Written as DNA, the CDR3 is TGTGCCAGCAGGCGGGGAACCTACGAGCAGTACTTC. Protein product: CASRRGTYEQYF.

This clone was observed a single time. The rearrangement uses TRBV29-1 and TRBJ1-1, with 9 bases identical to TRBD1. With 2 bases clipped from V and 4 bases from J, the junction kept 8 bases outside the gene matches. There are 15 residues in the CDR3. Germline values: CDR1 SQVTM, CDR2 ANQGSEA. In DNA form, the CDR3 reads TGCAGCGTTGAACCGGAACAGGGGGCAAGCACTGAAGCTTTCTTT. Encoded protein: CSVEPEQGASTEAFF. Full variable domain (outside the CDR3, taken from reference TRBV29-1 and TRBJ1-1): SAVISQKPSRDICQRGTSLTIQCQVDSQVTMMFWYRQQPGQSLTLIATANQGSEATYESGFVIDKFPISRPNLTFSTLTVSNMSPEDSSIYLCSVEPEQGASTEAFFGQGTRLTVV.

The CDR3 is CASSLRQGAFETQYF. The CDR3, as DNA: TGCGCCAGCAGCTTGAGACAGGGGGCTTTTGAGACCCAGTACTTC. J is TRBJ2-5 and V is TRBV5-1; 10 bases map to TRBD1. This CDR3 has 15 amino acids. Unmatched junction bases numbered 5, after V lost 1 base and J lost 5 bases. Germline V CDR1 and CDR2: SGHRS, YFSETQ.

This clone was detected a few times. The chain recombines TRBV7-2 with TRBJ1-2; 11 bases align to TRBD1. CDR3 length: 14 residues. Germline lookup yields CDR1 SGHTA and CDR2 FQGNSA. The V gene end was trimmed by 6 bases and the J gene end by 4 bases; junction bases not matched to a gene: 4. The CDR3 is CASRAGTGGYGYTF. The CDR3 nucleotides are TGTGCCAGCAGGGCCGGGACAGGGGGCTATGGCTACACCTTC. The full variable domain, its missing parts supplied by reference TRBV7-2 and TRBJ1-2, is GAGVSQSPSNKVTEKGKDVELRCDPISGHTALYWYRQSLGQGLEFLIYFQGNSAPDKSGLPSDRFSAERTGGSVSTLTIQRTQQEDSAVYLCASRAGTGGYGYTFGSGTRLTVV.

The table lists this clone with a few counts. The V and J genes are TRBV7-2 and TRBJ1-1; 8 bases agree with TRBD1. V was clipped by 5 bases and J by 5 bases; unmatched bases: 4. The CDR3 is made up of 13 amino acids. Germline V gene data show CDR1 as SGHTA and CDR2 as FQGNSA. CDR3 in amino acids: CASSNHRGTEAFF. The CDR3 DNA reads as TGTGCCAGCAGCAATCACAGGGGGACTGAAGCTTTCTTT.

V usage is TRBV7-2 and J usage is TRBJ2-1, with D possibly matching TRBD1 (6 bases). CDR3 length: 15 amino acids. Germline lookup yields CDR1 SGHTA and CDR2 FQGNSA. Trimming took 4 bases from V and 3 from J, leaving 13 bases between them. CDR3 region: CASSSRQGSYNEQFF. In DNA form, the CDR3 reads TGTGCCAGCAGCTCAAGGCAGGGGAGCTACAATGAGCAGTTCTTC.

The chain links TRBV5-1 to TRBJ2-1, with D perhaps matching TRBD2 (5 bases). The CDR3 sequence is 12 residues long. V gave up 2 bases and J gave up 8 bases, with 8 bases separating them. The germline V gene encodes CDR1 SGHRS and CDR2 YFSETQ. CDR3 sequence reads: CASSFGVDEQFF. CDR3 DNA sequence: TGCGCCAGCAGCTTCGGGGTCGATGAGCAGTTCTTC.

V and J are TRBV7-9 and TRBJ1-2; D remains ambiguous. Germline V lookup: CDR1 SEHNR, CDR2 FQNEAQ (reference sequence). This CDR3 region has 12 residues. V was shortened by 1 base and J by 5 bases, with 5 bases between the two germline ends. The CDR3 DNA sequence: TGTGCCAGCAGCTTAGGGGAGTATGGCTACACCTTC. This encodes CASSLGEYGYTF.

The CDR3: CASSEGGGGTEAFF. The CDR3 DNA is TGTGCCAGCAGTGAAGGGGGAGGCGGCACTGAAGCTTTCTTT. The rearrangement uses TRBV6-1 and TRBJ1-1; D is ambiguous. The CDR3 is 14 amino acids. V was shortened by 1 base and J by 4 bases, with 10 bases between the two germline ends. Looked up from germline, CDR1 is MNHNS and CDR2 is SASEGT.

The CDR3 nucleotides read TGCGCCAGCAGTCCTGGGACAGAGAACACTGAAGCTTTCTTT. This sequence encodes CASSPGTENTEAFF. The J gene is TRBJ1-1, the V gene TRBV10-1; 7 nucleotides match TRBD1. This CDR3 has 14 amino acids. Unmatched junction bases numbered 4, after V lost 5 bases and J lost 1 base. Germline V gene sequence: CDR1 WNHNN, CDR2 SYGVQD (reference sequence).

The chain couples TRBV7-9 to TRBJ2-1; 7 nucleotides match TRBD1. CDR1 and CDR2 from the germline V gene are SEHNR and FQNEAQ (reference sequence). Trimming at V came to 4 bases and at J to 6 bases, leaving 12 bases not matched to a gene. The CDR3 sequence is 16 residues long. The CDR3: CASSSSVGRGINEQFF. CDR3 in DNA: TGTGCCAGCAGCTCCTCGGTGGGCAGGGGGATCAATGAGCAGTTCTTC.

The chain links TRBV7-3 to TRBJ1-1; D remains unclear. V was trimmed by 4 bases and J by 3 bases, leaving 15 bases between them. CDR1 is SGHTA and CDR2 is FQGTGA in the germline V gene. CDR3 size: 15 residues. The CDR3 nucleotides read TGTGCCAGCAGCTCCCGGATTGAGGTCGACACTGAAGCTTTCTTT. As protein: CASSSRIEVDTEAFF.

The chain carries TRBV5-6 and TRBJ1-6, with 10 positions matching TRBD1. There are 17 residues in the CDR3. The V segment lost 5 bases and the J segment 6 bases; nucleotides outside the gene matches: 11. Germline V gene data show CDR1 as SGHDT and CDR2 as YYEEEE. The CDR3 spells CASSPTGTGAFNSPLHF. DNA for the CDR3: TGTGCCAGCAGTCCCACCGGGACAGGGGCTTTTAATTCACCCCTCCACTTT.